This entry lists 19 T cell receptor beta chains sequenced from one sample in a study of T-cell reconstitution after alpha-beta-depleted transplantation in children. Researchers prepared the TCRbeta library using unique molecular identifiers, the study reports. Using its own MiXCR run on the PCR reads, TCRdb lists one record per CDR3 protein. The data show around 700,000 distinct CDR3 sequences, about an eighth seen once. The specimen comprised PBMCs, sampled before TCRalphabeta/CD19-depleted stem cell transplant. The receptors shown here come from a girl aged 2-10 years with congenital amegakaryocytic thrombocytopenia, due to receive a stem cell transplant.

V is TRBV6-1 and J is TRBJ1-1; possibly TRBD1 for D (6 bases). This CDR3 region has 16 residues. Germline-derived CDR1 and CDR2 are MNHNS and SASEGT. The V end was cut by 2 bases, the J end by 5 bases, with 18 bases between. The CDR3 region is CASSEYSPGARTEAFF. For the CDR3, the DNA is TGTGCCAGCAGTGAATATTCCCCAGGGGCTCGGACTGAAGCTTTCTTT.

This chain links TRBV20-1 with TRBJ2-7, with 8 bases lining up with TRBD2. Germline V gene data show CDR1 as DFQATT and CDR2 as SNEGSKA (reference sequence). The CDR3 contains 14 residues. Trimming at V came to 3 bases and at J to 4 bases, leaving 8 bases not matched to a gene. The CDR3 spells CSASGAGERYEQYF. In DNA form, the CDR3 reads TGCAGTGCTAGCGGAGCGGGAGAAAGGTACGAGCAGTACTTC.

This clonotype was seen many times. The chain joins TRBV5-1 to TRBJ1-5; D call uncertain. Germline loops: CDR1 SGHRS, CDR2 YFSETQ. The ends were cut back, 4 bases at V and 0 bases at J, with 11 bases in the middle. This CDR3 has 15 residues. CDR3 residues: CASSPGLNSNQPQHF. As DNA, the CDR3 is TGCGCCAGCAGCCCTGGCCTTAATAGCAATCAGCCCCAGCATTTT.

This chain joins TRBV7-7 and TRBJ2-7, with TRBD2 matching 7 bases. This CDR3 region has 15 residues. Germline-derived CDR1 and CDR2 are SSHAT and FNYEAQ (reference sequence). Unmatched junction bases numbered 13, after V lost 5 bases and J lost 6 bases. This CDR3 is CASSQAGYLRGEQYF. In nucleotides, the CDR3 is TGTGCCAGCAGCCAAGCGGGGTACCTTAGGGGCGAGCAGTACTTC.

In this sample, this clonotype turned up many times. V usage is TRBV29-1 and J usage is TRBJ2-3; TRBD2 agrees at 11 bases. Germline CDR1 SQVTM, CDR2 ANQGSEA. V shed 8 bases, J shed 4 bases, and the junction held 8 bases outside the gene matches. The CDR3 runs to 14 residues. The CDR3 protein is CSFLAGGPPDTQYF. The CDR3 nucleotides read TGCAGCTTCTTAGCGGGAGGGCCCCCAGATACGCAGTATTTT.

This clonotype has more than one count but fewer than ten. The chain combines TRBV5-1 with TRBJ2-3, with D possibly matching TRBD1 (6 bases). Deletions cut 3 bases from V and 4 bases from J, with 15 bases between. Per the germline V gene, CDR1 is SGHRS and CDR2 is YFSETQ. This CDR3 spans 15 amino acids. The CDR3 bases are TGCGCCAGCAGCTCCAGGGGAATCGAGGCAGATACGCAGTATTTT. Encoded protein: CASSSRGIEADTQYF.

This chain links TRBV6-2 or TRBV6-3 with TRBJ1-2; the D is unclear. Germline V gene sequence: CDR1 MNHEY, CDR2 SVGEGT. The CDR3 is made up of 12 amino acids. The V gene lost 2 bases and the J gene lost 3 bases, with 4 bases spanning the gap. CDR3 protein: CASSYLHYGYTF. CDR3 DNA sequence: TGTGCCAGCAGTTACCTCCACTATGGCTACACCTTC.

The chain couples TRBV5-5 to TRBJ2-3; the D is unclear. The CDR3 sequence is 13 residues long. Germline assignment: CDR1 SGHKS and CDR2 YYEKEE (reference sequence). V was shortened by 2 bases and J by 10 bases, with 14 bases between the two germline ends. The CDR3 DNA follows: TGTGCCAGCAGCTTTATTTCTCCGGTGGCGCAGTATTTT. It translates to CASSFISPVAQYF.

The sample holds a few counts of this clonotype. This chain uses TRBV5-6 with TRBJ2-7; 11 bases align to TRBD2. Germline V gives CDR1 SGHDT, CDR2 YYEEEE. This CDR3 comprises 16 residues. V was clipped by 1 base and J by 2 bases; unmatched bases: 5. The CDR3 DNA reads TGTGCCAGCAGCTTGAGGGGACTAGCGGAAGCCTACGAGCAGTACTTC. Translated: CASSLRGLAEAYEQYF.

This clonotype was observed a single time. This sequence joins TRBV20-1 and TRBJ1-4, with 9 bases lining up with TRBD1. Per germline, CDR1 DFQATT and CDR2 SNEGSKA (reference sequence). This CDR3 region has 15 residues. V lost 1 base and J lost 5; bases outside the gene matches: 5. The CDR3 sequence: CSARVGGTGNEKLFF. In DNA form, the CDR3 reads TGCAGTGCTAGAGTTGGCGGGACAGGGAATGAAAAACTGTTTTTT.

This clonotype was detected only a few times. This chain joins TRBV7-9 and TRBJ2-2; perhaps TRBD2 as D (6 bases). The ends were cut back, 6 bases at V and 5 bases at J, with 10 bases in the middle. In germline, CDR1 is SEHNR, CDR2 FQNEAQ (reference sequence). The CDR3 length is 13 residues. The CDR3: CASRSAGTGELFF. The CDR3 DNA reads as TGTGCCAGCAGGTCGGCGGGGACCGGGGAGCTGTTTTTT.

This clonotype was seen only a few times. V is TRBV7-6 and J is TRBJ2-3; D possibly uses TRBD1 or TRBD2 (5 bases each). The CDR3 covers 17 residues. V lost 0 bases and J 6 bases, leaving 19 bases between the germline ends. Germline V gene data show CDR1 as SGHVS and CDR2 as FNYEAQ. The CDR3 nucleotides read TGTGCCAGCAGCTTAGCGAACCGGGACCAGGGTACGGATACGCAGTATTTT. Its translation is CASSLANRDQGTDTQYF. Looking up the rest from reference TRBV7-6 and TRBJ2-3 gives the full variable domain: GAGVSQSPRYKVTKRGQDVALRCDPISGHVSLYWYRQALGQGPEFLTYFNYEAQQDKSGLPNDRFSAERPEGSISTLTIQRTEQRDSAMYRCASSLANRDQGTDTQYFGPGTRLTVL.

This clonotype was counted many times. The chain links TRBV30 to TRBJ2-5, with D unresolved. From germline, CDR1 is GTSNPN and CDR2 SVGIG (reference sequence). Trimming removed 4 bases from V and 1 base from J, with 13 bases in between. This CDR3 is 14 amino acids long. CDR3 in amino acids: CAWTPRSVQETQYF. Written as DNA, the CDR3 is TGTGCCTGGACTCCAAGGAGTGTCCAAGAGACCCAGTACTTC.

The chain employs TRBV11-3 and TRBJ2-1; possibly TRBD2 for D (5 bases). Germline lookup yields CDR1 SGHNT and CDR2 YENEEA. With 3 bases removed from V and 6 bases from J, the gap between germline ends came to 12 bases. The CDR3 length is 14 residues. The CDR3 sequence is CASSFHPSPNEQFF. The CDR3 DNA reads as TGTGCCAGCAGCTTCCACCCTAGCCCCAATGAGCAGTTCTTC. Full variable domain (remainder filled in from reference TRBV11-3 and TRBJ2-1): EAGVVQSPRYKIIEKKQPVAFWCNPISGHNTLYWYLQNLGQGPELLIRYENEEAVDDSQLPKDRFSAERLKGVDSTLKIQPAELGDSAVYLCASSFHPSPNEQFFGPGTRLTVL.

This clonotype was seen more than once but under ten times. The chain is built from TRBV12-3 or TRBV12-4 and TRBJ1-6; D remains ambiguous. Trimming stripped 5 bases from V and 7 bases from J, with 15 bases between. This CDR3 contains 15 residues. Written as DNA, the CDR3 is TGTGCCAGCAGTCCCCCAGGTTTGGAGAATTCACCCCTCCACTTT. Residues: CASSPPGLENSPLHF.

This clonotype was observed many times. The genes are TRBV5-1 and TRBJ1-1; D may be TRBD1 (5 bases). The V end was cut by 0 bases, the J end by 5 bases, with 20 bases between. The CDR3 spans 17 residues. Germline CDR1 SGHRS, CDR2 YFSETQ. The CDR3 sequence: CASSLAKVPGGGTEAFF. DNA of the CDR3: TGCGCCAGCAGCTTGGCCAAAGTACCCGGGGGTGGTACTGAAGCTTTCTTT.

The chain combines TRBV10-3 with TRBJ2-1, with D possibly TRBD2 on 5 matching bases. The V end was cut by 7 bases, the J end by 5 bases, with 18 bases between. CDR3 length: 15 residues. Germline CDR1 reads ENHRY; CDR2 reads SYGVKD. The CDR3 bases are TGTGCCATCACCTCGCCCAGGACTCTCCACAATGAGCAGTTCTTC. It yields the protein CAITSPRTLHNEQFF.

This clonotype was detected ten times or more. The rearrangement uses TRBV5-1 and TRBJ2-7; 7 nucleotides align to TRBD1. The germline CDR1 and CDR2 sequences are SGHRS and YFSETQ. J lost 2 bases, V lost 4 bases, and 6 bases had no gene match. The CDR3 contains 14 residues. This CDR3 reads CASSIGQAAYEQYF. The CDR3 bases are TGCGCCAGCAGCATAGGACAGGCTGCCTACGAGCAGTACTTC. Filled out from reference TRBV5-1 and TRBJ2-7, the complete variable domain reads KAGVTQTPRYLIKTRGQQVTLSCSPISGHRSVSWYQQTPGQGLQFLFEYFSETQRNKGNFPGRFSGRQFSNSRSEMNVSTLELGDSALYLCASSIGQAAYEQYFGPGTRLTVT.

This clonotype came up many times. The V gene is TRBV20-1, the J gene TRBJ2-7; TRBD1 might be the D (6 bases). This CDR3 comprises 12 residues. The V and J ends lost 1 base and 3 bases respectively, with 7 bases between them. CDR1 is DFQATT and CDR2 is SNEGSKA in the germline V gene (reference sequence). The CDR3 reads CSARGDIYEQYF. CDR3 nucleotide sequence: TGCAGTGCTAGAGGGGACATCTACGAGCAGTACTTC.